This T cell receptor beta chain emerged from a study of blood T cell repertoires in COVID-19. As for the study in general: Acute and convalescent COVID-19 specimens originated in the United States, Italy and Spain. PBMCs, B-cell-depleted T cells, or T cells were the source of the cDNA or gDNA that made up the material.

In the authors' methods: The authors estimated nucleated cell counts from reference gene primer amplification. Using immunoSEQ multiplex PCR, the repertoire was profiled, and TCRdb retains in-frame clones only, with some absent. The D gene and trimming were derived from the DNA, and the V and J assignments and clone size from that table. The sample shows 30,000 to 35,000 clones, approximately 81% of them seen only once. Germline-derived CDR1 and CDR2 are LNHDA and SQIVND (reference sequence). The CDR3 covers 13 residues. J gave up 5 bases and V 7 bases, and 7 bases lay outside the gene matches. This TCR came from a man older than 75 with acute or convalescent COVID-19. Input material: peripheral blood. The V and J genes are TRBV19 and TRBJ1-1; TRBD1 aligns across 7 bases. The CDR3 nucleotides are TGTGCCAGTACCACGACAGGGAGGACTGAAGCTTTCTTT. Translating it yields CASTTTGRTEAFF.